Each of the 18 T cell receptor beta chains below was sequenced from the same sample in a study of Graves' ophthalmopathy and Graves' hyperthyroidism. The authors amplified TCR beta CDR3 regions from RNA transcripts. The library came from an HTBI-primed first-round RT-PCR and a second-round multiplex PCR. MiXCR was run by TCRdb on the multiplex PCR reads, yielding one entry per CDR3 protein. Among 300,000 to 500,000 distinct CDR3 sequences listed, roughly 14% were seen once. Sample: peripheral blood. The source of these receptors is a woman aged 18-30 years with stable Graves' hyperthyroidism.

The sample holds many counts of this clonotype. In DNA form, the CDR3 reads TGTGCCAGCAGTCCCCCTAGGGGAATCACTGAAGCTTTCTTT. It yields the protein CASSPPRGITEAFF. V gene TRBV6-1 combines with J gene TRBJ1-1; tentative D call: TRBD1 (5 bases). The V end was cut by 5 bases, the J end by 4 bases, with 14 bases between. The CDR3 is 14 residues long. Germline CDR1 reads MNHNS; CDR2 reads SASEGT.

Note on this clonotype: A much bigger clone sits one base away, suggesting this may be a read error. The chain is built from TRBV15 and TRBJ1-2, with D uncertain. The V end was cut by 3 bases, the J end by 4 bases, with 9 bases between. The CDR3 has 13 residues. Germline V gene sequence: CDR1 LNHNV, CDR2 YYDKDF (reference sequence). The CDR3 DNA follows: TGTGCCACCAGCAGCGTGTTATTCTATGGCTACACCTTC. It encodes CATSSVLFYGYTF.

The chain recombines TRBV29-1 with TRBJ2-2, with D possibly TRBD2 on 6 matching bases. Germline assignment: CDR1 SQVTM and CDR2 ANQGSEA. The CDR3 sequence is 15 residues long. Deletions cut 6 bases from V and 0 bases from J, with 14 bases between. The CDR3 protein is CSVDGLKPNTGELFF. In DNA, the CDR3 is TGCAGCGTCGACGGACTAAAACCGAACACCGGGGAGCTGTTTTTT.

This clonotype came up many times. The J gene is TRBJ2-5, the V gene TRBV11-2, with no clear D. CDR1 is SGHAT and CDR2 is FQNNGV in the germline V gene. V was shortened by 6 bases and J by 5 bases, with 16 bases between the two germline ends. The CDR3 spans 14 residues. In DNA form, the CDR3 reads TGTGCCAGCAGTTTTATCATTAACGTGGAGACCCAGTACTTC. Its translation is CASSFIINVETQYF.

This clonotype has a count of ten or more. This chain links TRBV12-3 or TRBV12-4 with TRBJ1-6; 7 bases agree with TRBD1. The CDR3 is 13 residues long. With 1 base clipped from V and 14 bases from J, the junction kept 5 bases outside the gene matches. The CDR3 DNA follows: TGTGCCAGCAGTTTAGGCGACAGGGAGTCCCTCCACTTT. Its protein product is CASSLGDRESLHF.

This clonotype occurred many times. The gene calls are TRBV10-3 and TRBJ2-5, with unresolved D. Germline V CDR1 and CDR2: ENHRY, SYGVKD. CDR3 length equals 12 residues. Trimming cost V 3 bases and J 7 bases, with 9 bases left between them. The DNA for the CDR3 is TGTGCCATCAGTGAAACCCCCCGGACCCAGTACTTC. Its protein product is CAISETPRTQYF.

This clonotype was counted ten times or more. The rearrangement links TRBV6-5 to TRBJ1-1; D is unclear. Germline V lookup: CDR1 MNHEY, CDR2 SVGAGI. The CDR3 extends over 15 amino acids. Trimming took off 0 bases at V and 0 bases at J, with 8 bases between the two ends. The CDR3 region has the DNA TGTGCCAGCAGTTACTCGAGAAGTTTGAACACTGAAGCTTTCTTT. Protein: CASSYSRSLNTEAFF.

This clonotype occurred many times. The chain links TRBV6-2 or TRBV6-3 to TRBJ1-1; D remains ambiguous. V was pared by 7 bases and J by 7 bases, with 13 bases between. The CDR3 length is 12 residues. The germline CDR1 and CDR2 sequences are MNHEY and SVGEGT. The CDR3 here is CASTSVRLEAFF. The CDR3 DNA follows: TGTGCCAGCACCTCTGTAAGGCTTGAAGCTTTCTTT.

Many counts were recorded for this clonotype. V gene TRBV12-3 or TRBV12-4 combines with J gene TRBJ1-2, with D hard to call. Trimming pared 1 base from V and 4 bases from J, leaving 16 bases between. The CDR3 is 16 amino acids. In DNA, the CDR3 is TGTGCCAGCAGTTTAGGGGGTGGGGAGAAAAGCTATGGCTACACCTTC. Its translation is CASSLGGGEKSYGYTF.

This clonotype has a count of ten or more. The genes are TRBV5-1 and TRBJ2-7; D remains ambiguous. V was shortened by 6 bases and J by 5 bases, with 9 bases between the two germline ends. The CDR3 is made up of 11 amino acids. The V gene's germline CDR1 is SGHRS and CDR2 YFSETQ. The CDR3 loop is CASKSAHEQYF. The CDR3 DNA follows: TGCGCCAGCAAATCTGCCCACGAGCAGTACTTC. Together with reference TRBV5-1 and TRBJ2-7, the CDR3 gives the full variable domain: KAGVTQTPRYLIKTRGQQVTLSCSPISGHRSVSWYQQTPGQGLQFLFEYFSETQRNKGNFPGRFSGRQFSNSRSEMNVSTLELGDSALYLCASKSAHEQYFGPGTRLTVT.

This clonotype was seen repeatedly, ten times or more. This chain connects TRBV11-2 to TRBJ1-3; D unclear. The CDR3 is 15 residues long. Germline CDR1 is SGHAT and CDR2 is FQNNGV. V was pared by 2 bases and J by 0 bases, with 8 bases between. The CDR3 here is CASSLRSSSGNTIYF. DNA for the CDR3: TGTGCCAGCAGCTTAAGGAGTTCCTCTGGAAACACCATATATTTT.

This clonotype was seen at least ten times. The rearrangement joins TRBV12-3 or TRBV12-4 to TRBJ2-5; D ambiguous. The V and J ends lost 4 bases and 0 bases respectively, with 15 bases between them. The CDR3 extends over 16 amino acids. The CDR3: CASSSLDPRNQETQYF. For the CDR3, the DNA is TGTGCCAGCAGTTCACTCGATCCCAGGAACCAAGAGACCCAGTACTTC.

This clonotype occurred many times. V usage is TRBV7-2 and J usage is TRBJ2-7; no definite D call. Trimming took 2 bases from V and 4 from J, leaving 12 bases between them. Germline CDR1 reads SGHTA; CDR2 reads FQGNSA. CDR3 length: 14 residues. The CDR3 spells CASSLLGPYYEQYF. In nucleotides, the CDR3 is TGTGCCAGCAGCTTACTCGGACCCTATTACGAGCAGTACTTC. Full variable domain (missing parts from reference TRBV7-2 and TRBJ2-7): GAGVSQSPSNKVTEKGKDVELRCDPISGHTALYWYRQSLGQGLEFLIYFQGNSAPDKSGLPSDRFSAERTGGSVSTLTIQRTQQEDSAVYLCASSLLGPYYEQYFGPGTRLTVT.

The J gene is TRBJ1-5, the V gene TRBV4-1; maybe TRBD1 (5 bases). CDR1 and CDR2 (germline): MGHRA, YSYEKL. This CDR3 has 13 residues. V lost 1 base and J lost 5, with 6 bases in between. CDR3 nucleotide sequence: TGCGCCAGCAGCCAAGCGGGGGATCAGCCCCAGCATTTT. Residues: CASSQAGDQPQHF.

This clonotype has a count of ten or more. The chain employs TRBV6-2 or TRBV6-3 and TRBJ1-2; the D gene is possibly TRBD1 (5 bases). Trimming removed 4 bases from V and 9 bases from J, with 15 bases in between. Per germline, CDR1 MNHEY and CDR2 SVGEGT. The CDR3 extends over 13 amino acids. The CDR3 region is CASSSSGVESYTF. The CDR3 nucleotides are TGTGCCAGCAGTTCATCGGGGGTCGAAAGCTACACCTTC.

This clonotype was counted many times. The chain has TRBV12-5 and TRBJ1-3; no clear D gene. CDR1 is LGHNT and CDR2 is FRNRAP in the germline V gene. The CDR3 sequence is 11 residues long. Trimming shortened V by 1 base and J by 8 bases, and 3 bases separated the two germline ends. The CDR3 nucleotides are TGTGCTAGTGGTTTGGCGCACACCATATATTTT. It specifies CASGLAHTIYF.

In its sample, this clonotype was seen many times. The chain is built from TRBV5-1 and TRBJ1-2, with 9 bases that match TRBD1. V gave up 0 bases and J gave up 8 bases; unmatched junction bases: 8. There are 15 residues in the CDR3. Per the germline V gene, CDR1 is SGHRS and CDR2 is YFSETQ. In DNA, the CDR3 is TGCGCCAGCAGCTTGGTGGGACAGGGATACGACGGCTACACCTTC. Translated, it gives CASSLVGQGYDGYTF.

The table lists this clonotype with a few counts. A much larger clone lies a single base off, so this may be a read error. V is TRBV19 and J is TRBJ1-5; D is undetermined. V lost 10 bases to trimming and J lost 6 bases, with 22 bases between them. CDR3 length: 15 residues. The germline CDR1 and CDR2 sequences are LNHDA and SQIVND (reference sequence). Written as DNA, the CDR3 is TGTGCCAACCGCCCGGTTAGTATGGTGGGTCAGCCCCAGCATTTT. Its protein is CANRPVSMVGQPQHF.